These 15 T cell receptor beta chains share one sample of origin, sequenced in a study of OX40 agonist ivuxolimab in advanced cancers. Sequencing used immunoSEQ multiplex PCR; TCRdb keeps in-frame clones, though not all of them. The data hold 75,000 to 80,000 clones, with 94% observed a single time. Material: CD4+ or CD8+ T cells sorted from blood, obtained in a trial of the OX40 agonist ivuxolimab. These receptors were obtained from an adult with an advanced solid tumor such as melanoma, head and neck, liver or kidney cancer.

This rearrangement joins TRBV7-2 to TRBJ1-5; D perhaps matches TRBD1 (5 bases). CDR1 SGHTA and CDR2 FQGNSA come from the germline V gene. This CDR3 has 15 residues. Trimming shortened V by 5 bases and J by 7 bases, and 18 bases separated the two germline ends. The chain's CDR3 is CASSHSGAWRQPQHF. The CDR3 DNA is TGTGCCAGCAGCCATTCTGGGGCATGGCGGCAGCCCCAGCATTTT.

The chain employs TRBV9 and TRBJ2-1; TRBD1 is a possible D gene (5 bases). The CDR3 has 16 amino acids. Trimming removed 3 bases from V and 5 bases from J, with 18 bases in between. From germline, CDR1 is SGDLS and CDR2 YYNGEE. For the CDR3, the DNA is TGTGCCAGCAGCGCCCGGCCCGGCAGGGCCGACAATGAGCAGTTCTTC. It yields the protein CASSARPGRADNEQFF.

The rearrangement uses TRBV4-1 and TRBJ2-1; D is tentatively TRBD1 or TRBD2 (5 bases each). The length of the CDR3 is 16 residues. In germline, CDR1 is MGHRA, CDR2 YSYEKL. V lost 1 base to trimming and J lost 1 base, with 11 bases between them. The CDR3 nucleotides read TGCGCCAGCAGCCAAGTCGCCTGGGGGTCCTACAATGAGCAGTTCTTC. This codes for CASSQVAWGSYNEQFF.

In this sample, this clone turned up once. The rearrangement links TRBV4-2 to TRBJ2-1; 9 positions match TRBD2. CDR3 length equals 18 residues. The trim removed 0 bases at V and 2 bases at J, leaving 8 bases unmatched. Looked up from germline, CDR1 is LGHNA and CDR2 is YNFKEQ. In DNA, the CDR3 is TGTGCCAGCAGCCAAGAGGGAATCCTAGCGGGACCCTACAATGAGCAGTTCTTC. Its protein is CASSQEGILAGPYNEQFF.

The chain carries TRBV27 and TRBJ1-1; D possibly corresponds to TRBD1 (6 bases). The V gene's germline CDR1 is MNHEY and CDR2 SMNVEV (reference sequence). CDR3 length: 14 residues. V lost 8 bases to trimming and J lost 4 bases, with 17 bases between them. The CDR3 region has the DNA TGTGCCAGCTTCCAATGGGGAGGGGGCACTGAAGCTTTCTTT. It specifies CASFQWGGGTEAFF.

In its sample, this clone was seen once. The chain has TRBV2 and TRBJ1-5, with a weak D call TRBD1 (5 bases). V was shortened by 9 bases and J by 0 bases, with 15 bases between the two germline ends. The germline V gene has CDR1 SNHLY and CDR2 FYNNEI. This CDR3 is 15 amino acids long. CDR3 sequence reads: CASDGGEYSNQPQHF. CDR3 DNA sequence: TGTGCCAGTGACGGAGGGGAGTATAGCAATCAGCCCCAGCATTTT.

The gene calls are TRBV9 and TRBJ2-6; the D is unclear. Germline V gene sequence: CDR1 SGDLS, CDR2 YYNGEE. Trimming cost V 5 bases and J 0 bases, with 9 bases left between them. This CDR3 is 15 amino acids long. The CDR3: CASSGWDSGANVLTF. The DNA for the CDR3 is TGTGCCAGCAGTGGGTGGGACTCTGGGGCCAACGTCCTGACTTTC.

The V and J genes are TRBV27 and TRBJ1-2; 11 nucleotides line up with TRBD1. In germline, CDR1 is MNHEY, CDR2 SMNVEV (reference sequence). CDR3 length: 16 residues. After removal of 4 bases from V and 4 bases from J, the junction contained 8 bases not matched to a gene. CDR3 coding DNA: TGTGCCAGCAGTTGGACAGGGGGCCTGGCGCCCTATGGCTACACCTTC. Its protein product is CASSWTGGLAPYGYTF.

The J gene is TRBJ1-1, the V gene TRBV27; no reliable D call. The V end was cut by 1 base, the J end by 8 bases, with 11 bases between. Per the germline V gene, CDR1 is MNHEY and CDR2 is SMNVEV (reference sequence). This CDR3 is built from 13 residues. The CDR3: CASSLLGKKEAFF. The CDR3 bases are TGTGCCAGCAGTTTATTGGGGAAAAAAGAAGCTTTCTTT.

The chain has TRBV5-8 and TRBJ2-7; possible D gene TRBD2, 5 bases. The CDR3 loop spans 12 amino acids. Between the trimmed V and J ends, which lost 4 bases and 2 bases, there was a span of 7 bases. Germline V gene data show CDR1 as SGHTS and CDR2 as YDEGEE. The CDR3 reads CASSPSPYEQYF. The CDR3 DNA sequence: TGTGCCAGCAGCCCTAGCCCCTACGAGCAGTACTTC. The full variable domain, in which reference TRBV5-8 and TRBJ2-7 provide the parts outside the CDR3, is EAGVTQSPTHLIKTRGQQATLRCSPISGHTSVYWYQQALGLGLQFLLWYDEGEERNRGNFPPRFSGRQFPNYSSELNVNALELEDSALYLCASSPSPYEQYFGPGTRLTVT.

V usage is TRBV6-5 and J usage is TRBJ2-1; D is uncertain. Germline V CDR1 and CDR2: MNHEY, SVGAGI. Trimming pared 4 bases from V and 12 bases from J, leaving 22 bases between. This CDR3 is 15 amino acids long. CDR3 DNA: TGTGCCAGCAGTTTCTGGAGAGGACCCGAAGAACGGCAGTTCTTC. This codes for CASSFWRGPEERQFF.

This clone was seen just once. This chain connects TRBV6-4 to TRBJ2-1; 8 bases fit TRBD2. CDR3 length: 14 residues. CDR1 is MRHNA and CDR2 is SNTAGT in the germline V gene. V shed 3 bases, J shed 6 bases, and the junction held 4 bases outside the gene matches. The CDR3 bases are TGTGCCAGCAGTGATAGCGGGAACGGCAATGAGCAGTTCTTC. Translating gives CASSDSGNGNEQFF.

CDR3 nucleotides: TGCGCCAGCAGCCTCCGGGACAGGGAATACGAGCAGTACTTC. It encodes CASSLRDREYEQYF. V and J are TRBV4-1 and TRBJ2-7, with 9 bases matching TRBD1. The CDR3 extends over 14 amino acids. In germline, CDR1 is MGHRA, CDR2 YSYEKL. The ends lost 4 bases at V and 4 bases at J; junction bases unmatched: 5.

The chain couples TRBV6-5 to TRBJ1-1; 8 bases are a match to TRBD1. V gave up 6 bases and J gave up 1 base; unmatched junction bases: 4. Germline V gives CDR1 MNHEY, CDR2 SVGAGI. The CDR3 contains 14 residues. CDR3: CASSPRGQNTEAFF. The CDR3, as DNA: TGTGCCAGCAGCCCCAGGGGGCAGAACACTGAAGCTTTCTTT.

J is TRBJ1-3 and V is TRBV6-5, with unresolved D. CDR3 length equals 15 residues. The V end lost 6 bases, the J end lost 0 bases, and 12 bases lay between the germline ends. CDR1 MNHEY and CDR2 SVGAGI come from the germline V gene. The CDR3 is CASSPRTYSGNTIYF. The CDR3 DNA reads TGTGCCAGCAGCCCCCGGACCTACTCTGGAAACACCATATATTTT.